This section outlines one T cell receptor (beta chain) sequence together with its context. The germline V gene has CDR1 MNHNY and CDR2 SVGAGI (reference sequence). The CDR3 loop spans 15 amino acids. V shed 5 bases and J shed 2 bases, with 10 bases lying between them. The data derive from a study of blood T cell repertoires in COVID-19. Background on the study: The origin of the acute and convalescent COVID-19 samples was the United States, Italy and Spain. T cells, B-cell-depleted T cells, or PBMCs provided the cDNA or gDNA that served as material.

Profiling relied on immunoSEQ multiplex PCR, and the TCRdb table lists in-frame clones only, not all of them. The sample has about 280,000 clones, about nine tenths seen once. The receptor comes from a woman between 50 and 59 years old who had recovered from COVID-19. Sequencing was done on a sample of peripheral blood. This rearrangement joins TRBV6-6 to TRBJ2-6; D may be TRBD2 (5 bases). The CDR3: CASSVRAAGANVLTF. CDR3 DNA: TGTGCCAGCAGTGTCCGAGCGGCTGGGGCCAACGTCCTGACTTTC.